This is a list of T cell receptor beta chains from one sample in a study of T-cell memory formation after mild COVID-19. TCRdb re-derived calls from the 5' RACE reads in MiXCR, one entry per CDR3 protein. Among 210,000 or so distinct CDR3 sequences, approximately 30% were seen once, and the ten largest hold over 9.5%. Sequenced: PBMCs or a T cell subset sorted from them (not recorded which). Source of these receptors: an adult woman who had mild COVID-19 (a few samples of this study predate the infection). Cell type and time point are not known. Each CDR3 is given without its conserved first and last residue. Each record gives: V gene, CDR3 length, clone size, J gene, CDR3 protein. The size of a clone is reported for some rows only, either as once, few or many, or as a class for expanded clones.

TRBV7-9	13	.	TRBJ2-1	ASSSQVLLNNEQF
TRBV10-3	13	few	TRBJ2-1	AISESSGGVNEQF
TRBV5-1	10	many	TRBJ2-5	ASSPPGETQY
TRBV7-9	10	.	TRBJ1-2	ASSSGDYGYT
TRBV7-9	13	.	TRBJ2-7	ASTGAGTPGYEQY
TRBV19	17	.	TRBJ2-6	ASSIASGQVSSGANVLT
TRBV5-5	15	many	TRBJ2-1	ASSLAGGGPRDNEQF
TRBV12-3/TRBV12-4	12	.	TRBJ1-1	ASRDARGNTEAF
TRBV19	12	.	TRBJ2-1	ASSIGQGIGEQF
TRBV9	13	few	TRBJ2-7	ASSASGGDTYEQY
TRBV19	12	.	TRBJ1-2	ASSIVSWRGSYT
TRBV20-1	9	few	TRBJ2-5	SAGVKETQY
TRBV2	11	few	TRBJ1-2	ASSVWPHYGYT
TRBV3-1	9	.	TRBJ2-3	ASRSRDTQY
TRBV20-1	11	.	TRBJ2-5	SASSRAGETQY
TRBV20-1	12	.	TRBJ2-4	SDLGGIAKNIQY
TRBV4-1	15	few	TRBJ1-1	ASSQVSGYRLNTEAF
TRBV4-1	14	.	TRBJ2-5	ASSQDGGRMAETQY
TRBV29-1	10	.	TRBJ1-2	SGTGFNYGYT
TRBV4-2	11	few	TRBJ2-7	ASSRAGVGEQY
TRBV5-1	10	.	TRBJ1-1	ASSLGASEAF
TRBV5-1	13	.	TRBJ2-3	ASSLLAGKGDTQY
TRBV6-4	15	.	TRBJ2-5	ATPGRQGTGSRETQY
TRBV15	14	.	TRBJ1-1	ATSRAPGARSTEAF
TRBV5-1	13	.	TRBJ2-1	ASSLIAAGRDEQF
TRBV20-1	10	.	TRBJ2-1	AGRLAYNEQF
TRBV30	11	few	TRBJ1-2	AWGQGSNYGYT
TRBV6-6	12	.	TRBJ1-5	ASSRLQGNQPQH
TRBV20-1	13	.	TRBJ2-7	SAREGAGTGDEQY
TRBV29-1	13	few	TRBJ2-1	SVEGQTSPHKEQF
TRBV12-3/TRBV12-4	15	few	TRBJ1-3	ASSPRTGSKSGNTIY
TRBV5-1	11	.	TRBJ2-5	ASSPLSLETQY
TRBV12-3/TRBV12-4	14	many	TRBJ2-1	ASSLGLAGGPNEQF
TRBV27	11	.	TRBJ2-7	ASSSSGSYEQY
TRBV2	13	.	TRBJ2-7	ASSEAAGLTYEQY
TRBV10-3	12	.	TRBJ1-5	AIRPGLGNQPQH
TRBV6-2/TRBV6-3	12	few	TRBJ2-7	ASSSTKPRQGLC
TRBV6-6	13	.	TRBJ1-2	ASSYSTGPNYGYT
TRBV9	13	.	TRBJ2-7	ASGVGDSSSYEQY
TRBV5-1	12	few	TRBJ1-4	ASSQGTGPEKLF
TRBV2	12	.	TRBJ1-5	ASSGELPNQPQH
TRBV27	14	.	TRBJ1-3	ASRKYRYPSGNTIY